The 28 T cell receptor beta chains below all came from one sample that was sequenced in a study of blood T cell repertoires in COVID-19. TCRdb keeps only in-frame clones here, not all; method: immunoSEQ multiplex PCR. The sample holds a few hundred thousand clones, around nine tenths seen once. The source material was peripheral blood. The receptors come from a human donor in a cohort sampled during active COVID-19.

This clone appeared a single time. The CDR3 DNA sequence: TGTGCCAGCAGTACGGACTCATACAATGAGCAGTTCTTC. Amino acids: CASSTDSYNEQFF. The chain combines TRBV2 with TRBJ2-1, with a tentative D call TRBD2 (5 bases). V was pared by 5 bases and J by 4 bases, with 9 bases between. Germline CDR1 and CDR2: SNHLY and FYNNEI. The CDR3 runs to 13 residues.

The chain has TRBV27 and TRBJ2-3, with 11 bases fitting TRBD2. Germline assignment: CDR1 MNHEY and CDR2 SMNVEV (reference sequence). Germline trimming cut 3 bases from V and 2 bases from J; bases unmatched to any gene: 4. CDR3 length: 16 residues. CDR3 nucleotide sequence: TGTGCCAGCAGTTTTATAGCGGGAGGGTACACAGATACGCAGTATTTT. Encoded protein: CASSFIAGGYTDTQYF.

The chain joins TRBV5-1 to TRBJ1-1; no definite D call. From germline, CDR1 is SGHRS and CDR2 YFSETQ. Trimming shortened V by 5 bases and J by 6 bases, and 20 bases separated the two germline ends. The CDR3 consists of 15 residues. The CDR3 here is CASSSNSVGMAEAFF. Written as DNA, the CDR3 is TGCGCCAGCAGTTCGAATTCAGTCGGGATGGCTGAAGCTTTCTTT.

This sequence joins TRBV14 and TRBJ2-5; 7 bases align to TRBD1. The CDR3 extends over 16 amino acids. Germline trimming cut 2 bases from V and 2 bases from J; bases unmatched to any gene: 8. The germline CDR1 and CDR2 sequences are SGHDN and FVKESK. The CDR3 coding sequence is TGTGCCAGCAGCCAACTAGAGGGGGACAGACAAGAGACCCAGTACTTC. It is translated as CASSQLEGDRQETQYF.

The gene calls are TRBV6-5 and TRBJ2-6; possible D gene TRBD1, 5 bases. Trimming left V 6 bases short and J 0 bases short, with 6 bases between. CDR1 and CDR2 (germline): MNHEY, SVGAGI. The CDR3 totals 14 residues. DNA of the CDR3: TGTGCCAGCAGGGGGCCCTCTGGGGCCAACGTCCTGACTTTC. It is translated as CASRGPSGANVLTF.

This rearrangement joins TRBV5-5 to TRBJ1-6, with 8 bases that match TRBD1. CDR1 and CDR2 (germline): SGHKS, YYEKEE (reference sequence). Germline trimming cut 2 bases from V and 9 bases from J; bases unmatched to any gene: 7. This CDR3 is built from 15 residues. Here the CDR3 reads CASSFGQGGFSPLHF. The CDR3 DNA reads TGTGCCAGCAGCTTTGGACAGGGAGGTTTTTCACCCCTCCACTTT.

The chain uses TRBV6-5 and TRBJ2-1; 8 bases are a match to TRBD2. The CDR3 consists of 12 residues. Trimming at V came to 10 bases and at J to 2 bases, leaving 1 base not matched to a gene. Germline lookup yields CDR1 MNHEY and CDR2 SVGAGI. DNA of the CDR3: TGTGCCATAGCGGGACCCTACAATGAGCAGTTCTTC. It is translated as CAIAGPYNEQFF.

The chain has TRBV5-8 and TRBJ2-3, with 8 nucleotides matching TRBD1. The CDR3 has 17 residues. Germline-derived CDR1 and CDR2 are SGHTS and YDEGEE. J was trimmed by 3 bases and V by 4 bases; bases with no gene match: 13. CDR3 sequence (DNA): TGTGCCAGCAGCCAGAGGACAGGGCGAAGGATTACAGATACGCAGTATTTT. Its protein product is CASSQRTGRRITDTQYF.

The chain combines TRBV18 with TRBJ2-1, with 13 bases that match TRBD2. Germline V gene data show CDR1 as KGHSH and CDR2 as LQKENI. V dropped 6 bases and J dropped 7; count of bases not matched to a gene: 12. This CDR3 is 17 amino acids long. CDR3 sequence (DNA): TGTGCCAGCTCGCCAACTAGCGGGAGGGCCGAGGGTAATGAGCAGTTCTTC. Protein: CASSPTSGRAEGNEQFF.

V usage is TRBV12-3 or TRBV12-4 and J usage is TRBJ2-7; D perhaps matches TRBD2 (6 bases). Trimming removed 4 bases from V and 3 bases from J, with 10 bases in between. The CDR3 contains 13 residues. In DNA, the CDR3 is TGTGCCAGCAGTTCCGGGACTCTCTACGAGCAGTACTTC. It codes for CASSSGTLYEQYF.

The chain is built from TRBV4-2 and TRBJ2-2; perhaps TRBD2 as D (6 bases). Trimming took off 1 base at V and 3 bases at J, with 18 bases between the two ends. Germline loops: CDR1 LGHNA, CDR2 YNFKEQ. The CDR3 is 18 amino acids. CDR3 sequence: CASSQGLRDWRDTGELFF. For the CDR3, the DNA is TGTGCCAGCAGCCAAGGCCTGCGGGATTGGAGGGACACCGGGGAGCTGTTTTTT.

The chain joins TRBV2 to TRBJ2-5, with 10 nucleotides matching TRBD2. CDR1 is SNHLY and CDR2 is FYNNEI in the germline V gene. The CDR3 runs to 16 residues. After removal of 1 base from V and 4 bases from J, the junction contained 6 bases not matched to a gene. The CDR3 DNA sequence: TGTGCCAGCAGTGAAGGGCTAGCGGGGGTAGGAGAGACCCAGTACTTC. Protein product: CASSEGLAGVGETQYF.

This sequence joins TRBV28 and TRBJ1-4, with 7 bases matching TRBD1. The CDR3 length is 15 residues. With V trimmed by 5 bases and J by 8 bases, 11 bases remained unmatched. The germline CDR1 and CDR2 sequences are MDHEN and SYDVKM. The CDR3 spells CASSPLTGRVEKLFF. In DNA, the CDR3 is TGTGCCAGCAGTCCACTGACAGGGAGAGTAGAAAAACTGTTTTTT. Variable domain in full (rest from reference TRBV28 and TRBJ1-4): DVKVTQSSRYLVKRTGEKVFLECVQDMDHENMFWYRQDPGLGLRLIYFSYDVKMKEKGDIPEGYSVSREKKERFSLILESASTNQTSMYLCASSPLTGRVEKLFFGSGTQLSVL.

The chain employs TRBV6-5 and TRBJ2-7, with D possibly TRBD1 on 5 matching bases. The CDR3 loop spans 15 amino acids. V lost 4 bases and J 0 bases, leaving 13 bases between the germline ends. Germline lookup yields CDR1 MNHEY and CDR2 SVGAGI. This CDR3 is CASSSQGYSSYEQYF. The CDR3 DNA reads TGTGCCAGCAGTTCTCAGGGATATAGCTCCTACGAGCAGTACTTC.

The chain uses TRBV19 and TRBJ2-7; 15 bases are shared with TRBD2. CDR1 is LNHDA and CDR2 is SQIVND in the germline V gene (reference sequence). This CDR3 is built from 19 residues. Trimming removed 5 bases from V and 3 bases from J; junction bases left unmatched: 14. The CDR3 is CASSWGLAGGILGDYEQYF. The CDR3 DNA reads as TGTGCCAGTAGTTGGGGACTAGCGGGAGGAATCCTGGGGGACTACGAGCAGTACTTC.

This rearrangement joins TRBV19 to TRBJ1-2; TRBD1 matches 7 bases. Germline CDR1 reads LNHDA; CDR2 reads SQIVND (reference sequence). V was clipped by 5 bases and J by 8 bases; unmatched bases: 14. This CDR3 is 15 amino acids long. CDR3 region: CASSSGDSPIRGYTF. The CDR3 DNA reads as TGTGCCAGTAGTTCTGGGGACAGCCCTATACGAGGCTACACCTTC.

This clone came up a few times. This chain connects TRBV5-1 to TRBJ1-2, with 12 positions matching TRBD1. CDR1 and CDR2 from the germline V gene are SGHRS and YFSETQ. CDR3 length: 14 amino acids. V dropped 1 base and J dropped 13; count of bases not matched to a gene: 8. CDR3 residues: CASSLSGTGGLSTF. In DNA, the CDR3 is TGCGCCAGCAGCTTGTCGGGGACAGGGGGCTTGAGCACCTTC.

V and J are TRBV5-1 and TRBJ2-3; D may be TRBD2 (6 bases). V was pared by 7 bases and J by 0 bases, with 15 bases between. Germline V gene lookup returns CDR1 SGHRS and CDR2 YFSETQ. CDR3 length: 15 residues. The CDR3 nucleotides read TGCGCCAGCGGACTACTCGGGGCTAGCACAGATACGCAGTATTTT. Encoded protein: CASGLLGASTDTQYF.

CDR3 sequence: CASSLGGREDTQYF. The CDR3 nucleotides are TGCGCCAGCAGCTTGGGGGGCAGAGAAGATACGCAGTATTTT. The gene calls are TRBV5-1 and TRBJ2-3; possible D gene TRBD1, 5 bases. The ends were cut back, 0 bases at V and 5 bases at J, with 10 bases in the middle. The CDR3 runs 14 residues. CDR1 SGHRS and CDR2 YFSETQ come from the germline V gene. The complete variable domain, with remaining parts taken from reference TRBV5-1 and TRBJ2-3, reads KAGVTQTPRYLIKTRGQQVTLSCSPISGHRSVSWYQQTPGQGLQFLFEYFSETQRNKGNFPGRFSGRQFSNSRSEMNVSTLELGDSALYLCASSLGGREDTQYFGPGTRLTVL.

This chain joins TRBV5-3 and TRBJ2-5; 12 positions match TRBD2. TRBV5-3 is treated as an ORF (open reading frame) with a function not yet certain. This CDR3 comprises 15 residues. V lost 3 bases, J lost 5 bases, and 5 bases stayed unmatched. DNA for the CDR3: TGTGCCAGAAGCTGCCCTGGGACTAGCGGGGAGACCCAGTACTTC. Amino acids: CARSCPGTSGETQYF.

The chain combines TRBV5-1 with TRBJ2-1, with TRBD1 identical over 12 bases. Germline trimming cut 3 bases from V and 8 bases from J; bases unmatched to any gene: 6. The CDR3 sequence is 15 residues long. CDR1 is SGHRS and CDR2 is YFSETQ in the germline V gene. In DNA, the CDR3 is TGCGCCAGCAGCTCGGGACAGGGGGCGCCGGATGAGCAGTTCTTC. It codes for CASSSGQGAPDEQFF.

The V call is TRBV28, the J call TRBJ1-2, with D perhaps TRBD1 (6 bases). The V and J ends lost 0 bases and 5 bases respectively, with 13 bases between them. The germline V gene encodes CDR1 MDHEN and CDR2 SYDVKM. The CDR3 covers 15 residues. This CDR3 reads CASSLWEGGEYGYTF. Here the CDR3 DNA reads TGTGCCAGCAGTTTATGGGAAGGGGGGGAATATGGCTACACCTTC.

Written as DNA, the CDR3 is TGTGCCTGGAGTGGTAGCGGAGGTTACAATGAGCAGTTCTTC. Its translation: CAWSGSGGYNEQFF. V gene TRBV30 combines with J gene TRBJ2-1, with TRBD2 as a possible D gene (6 bases). The CDR3 sequence is 14 residues long. The V and J ends lost 1 base and 4 bases respectively, with 11 bases between them. The germline gives CDR1 GTSNPN, CDR2 SVGIG (reference sequence).

This chain uses TRBV27 with TRBJ2-2, with a weak D call TRBD2 (6 bases). Germline V gene sequence: CDR1 MNHEY, CDR2 SMNVEV (reference sequence). The V end was cut by 4 bases, the J end by 5 bases, with 14 bases between. This CDR3 has 15 amino acids. CDR3 nucleotides: TGTGCCAGCAGTTCGGGACTCCCTAGTACCGGGGAGCTGTTTTTT. This translates into CASSSGLPSTGELFF.

Ten or more counts support this clone. The rearrangement uses TRBV2 and TRBJ2-7; D is possibly TRBD2 (6 bases). The V end was cut by 6 bases, the J end by 6 bases, with 9 bases between. The germline gives CDR1 SNHLY, CDR2 FYNNEI. The CDR3 covers 11 residues. CDR3 in amino acids: CASRRGSEQYF. The CDR3 region has the DNA TGTGCCAGCAGGCGGGGCAGCGAGCAGTACTTC. Full variable domain (rest looked up from reference TRBV2 and TRBJ2-7): EPEVTQTPSHQVTQMGQEVILRCVPISNHLYFYWYRQILGQKVEFLVSFYNNEISEKSEIFDDQFSVERPDGSNFTLKIRSTKLEDSAMYFCASRRGSEQYFGPGTRLTVT.

The CDR3 sequence: CASSLGGGTTDTQYF. The CDR3 nucleotides are TGTGCCAGCAGCCTGGGGGGGGGAACCACAGATACGCAGTATTTT. V is TRBV9 and J is TRBJ2-3; 7 bases match TRBD2. With V trimmed by 4 bases and J by 2 bases, 7 bases remained unmatched. Germline CDR1 and CDR2: SGDLS and YYNGEE. CDR3 size: 15 residues.

The V gene is TRBV12-2, the J gene TRBJ1-1; TRBD1 is taken as the D call from the table, unchecked against the DNA. TRBV12-2 is a listed pseudogene. There are 17 residues in the CDR3. CDR3 residues: CASRFGTGGKLDTEAFF. CDR3 bases: TGTGCAAGTCGCTTCGGGACAGGGGGAAAGTTAGACACTGAAGCTTTCTTT.

The V call is TRBV28, the J call TRBJ1-1, with 7 positions matching TRBD1. The CDR3 has 14 amino acids. Germline V CDR1 and CDR2: MDHEN, SYDVKM. J lost 4 bases, V lost 6 bases, and 8 bases had no gene match. CDR3 nucleotides: TGTGCCAGCAGGCCCCTGACAGGGATCACTGAAGCTTTCTTT. It yields the protein CASRPLTGITEAFF.